The clone carrying this TCR beta chain has a handful of counts. This sample stems from a study of metastatic and nonmetastatic thyroid tumors. V shed 5 bases and J 5 bases; nucleotides not matched to a gene: 13. The CDR3 has 18 residues. CDR1 is SEHNR and CDR2 is FQNEAQ in the germline V gene (reference sequence). TCRdb reanalyzed the PCR reads via MiXCR. The sample gives some 15,000 clones, around 3.6% of which show up once; 25% to 30% is in the top ten. Thyroid surgery took place with no prior treatment in any patient. Sequenced: tumor tissue. The chain combines TRBV7-9 with TRBJ2-1, with 12 positions matching TRBD2. The sequence was collected from a female donor with papillary thyroid cancer or a benign thyroid nodule (not recorded which). Some clones in this sample may be carry-over from other donors' samples. The CDR3, as DNA: TGTGCCAGCAGCCAGAAGGCGACTAGCGGGAGTAGGGACAATGAGCAGTTCTTC. Translating gives CASSQKATSGSRDNEQFF.